This TCR beta chain was recovered during a study of spatial heterogeneity in lung cancer. This clonotype was observed many times. Sample time point: sample taken at primary tumor resection. No cells were sorted before sequencing. The whole RNA sequenced was extracted from tumor, nontumor lung or frozen PBMC. Patients with untreated early-stage non-small cell lung cancer, numbering around 71, were the donors. TCRdb recomputed calls from the 5' RACE reads with MiXCR, one row per CDR3 protein. The sample yields tens of thousands of distinct CDR3 sequences, around 10% seen once. V was pared by 4 bases and J by 1 base, with 11 bases between. This CDR3 has 14 residues. Germline loops: CDR1 SGHRS, CDR2 YFSETQ.

The chain links TRBV5-1 to TRBJ1-1, with D possibly matching TRBD1 (5 bases). The clonotype comes from a male donor with early-stage non-small cell lung cancer. Source: PBMCs, taken at surgery. The CDR3 protein is CASSRDPPNTEAFF. In DNA, the CDR3 is TGCGCCAGCAGCCGGGACCCACCGAACACTGAAGCTTTCTTT.